This T cell receptor beta chain was documented in a study of OX40 agonist ivuxolimab in advanced cancers. Study-level background: The study treated patients with ivuxolimab, an agonistic anti-OX40 (CD134) antibody.

Method: immunoSEQ multiplex PCR; TCRdb's copy keeps in-frame clones and lacks some. The sample includes some 83,000 clones, about 86% of them seen just once. The CDR3 spans 18 residues. V was pared by 1 base and J by 6 bases, with 22 bases between. CDR1 and CDR2 from the germline V gene are SGHVS and FNYEAQ. V and J are TRBV7-6 and TRBJ2-1; D tentatively reads TRBD1 or TRBD2 (6 bases each). This clonotype was sampled from an adult with an advanced solid tumor such as melanoma, head and neck, liver or kidney cancer. The input for sequencing was CD4+ or CD8+ T cells sorted from blood, taken in a trial of the OX40 agonist ivuxolimab. The chain's CDR3 is CASSLVVGGWLVPNEQFF. Here the CDR3 DNA reads TGTGCCAGCAGCTTAGTGGTAGGGGGGTGGCTAGTCCCCAATGAGCAGTTCTTC.